This T cell receptor (beta chain) came from a study of cytomegalovirus exposure and HLA in healthy donors. Overall study findings and caveats: Earlier results showed most TCR beta V segments being productive about 90% or about 30% of the time.

The study ran its PCR with 60 Vbeta and 13 Jbeta primers. Data came from immunoSEQ multiplex PCR; TCRdb stores just in-frame clones and leaves some out. The data hold under 200,000 clones, with 80% to 90% observed a single time. For this clone: Its antigen is currently unknown.

Germline assignment: CDR1 SEHNR and CDR2 FQNEAQ (reference sequence). V lost 1 base and J 7 bases, leaving 16 bases between the germline ends. The CDR3 is 15 amino acids. The receptor was isolated from a woman aged 18-30 years in good health and CMV-seronegative. The sequenced sample consisted of PBMCs. The V gene is TRBV7-9, the J gene TRBJ1-2; D gene ambiguous. The CDR3 protein is CASSLVLSGERGYTF. CDR3 in DNA: TGTGCCAGCAGCTTAGTGTTGTCCGGGGAGCGTGGCTACACCTTC. Full variable domain (outside the CDR3, taken from reference TRBV7-9 and TRBJ1-2): DTGVSQNPRHKITKRGQNVTFRCDPISEHNRLYWYRQTLGQGPEFLTYFQNEAQLEKSRLLSDRFSAERPKGSFSTLEIQRTEQGDSAMYLCASSLVLSGERGYTFGSGTRLTVV.